This T cell receptor beta chain was documented in a study of response to subunit inactivated influenza vaccine. This CDR3 has 16 residues. Germline V gene sequence: CDR1 MDHEN, CDR2 SYDVKM. J lost 6 bases, V lost 4 bases, and 12 bases had no gene match. This clonotype was picked up many times. Its antigen remains unidentified. Broader study findings: Authors suggested seasonal influenza vaccinations each recruit few new T cells.

TCRdb reanalysed the RT-PCR reads using MiXCR and keeps one entry per CDR3 protein. This table holds about 540,000 distinct CDR3 sequences, around 13% found once. V usage is TRBV28 and J usage is TRBJ2-1; 7 positions agree with TRBD1. The sequence came from a man in his fifties who received an inactivated influenza vaccine. Sample: PBMCs from blood, taken 11 to 12 days after vaccination. The CDR3 spells CASSSKWGQLSNEQFF. The DNA of the CDR3 is TGTGCCAGCAGTTCGAAGTGGGGACAGTTGAGCAATGAGCAGTTCTTC.